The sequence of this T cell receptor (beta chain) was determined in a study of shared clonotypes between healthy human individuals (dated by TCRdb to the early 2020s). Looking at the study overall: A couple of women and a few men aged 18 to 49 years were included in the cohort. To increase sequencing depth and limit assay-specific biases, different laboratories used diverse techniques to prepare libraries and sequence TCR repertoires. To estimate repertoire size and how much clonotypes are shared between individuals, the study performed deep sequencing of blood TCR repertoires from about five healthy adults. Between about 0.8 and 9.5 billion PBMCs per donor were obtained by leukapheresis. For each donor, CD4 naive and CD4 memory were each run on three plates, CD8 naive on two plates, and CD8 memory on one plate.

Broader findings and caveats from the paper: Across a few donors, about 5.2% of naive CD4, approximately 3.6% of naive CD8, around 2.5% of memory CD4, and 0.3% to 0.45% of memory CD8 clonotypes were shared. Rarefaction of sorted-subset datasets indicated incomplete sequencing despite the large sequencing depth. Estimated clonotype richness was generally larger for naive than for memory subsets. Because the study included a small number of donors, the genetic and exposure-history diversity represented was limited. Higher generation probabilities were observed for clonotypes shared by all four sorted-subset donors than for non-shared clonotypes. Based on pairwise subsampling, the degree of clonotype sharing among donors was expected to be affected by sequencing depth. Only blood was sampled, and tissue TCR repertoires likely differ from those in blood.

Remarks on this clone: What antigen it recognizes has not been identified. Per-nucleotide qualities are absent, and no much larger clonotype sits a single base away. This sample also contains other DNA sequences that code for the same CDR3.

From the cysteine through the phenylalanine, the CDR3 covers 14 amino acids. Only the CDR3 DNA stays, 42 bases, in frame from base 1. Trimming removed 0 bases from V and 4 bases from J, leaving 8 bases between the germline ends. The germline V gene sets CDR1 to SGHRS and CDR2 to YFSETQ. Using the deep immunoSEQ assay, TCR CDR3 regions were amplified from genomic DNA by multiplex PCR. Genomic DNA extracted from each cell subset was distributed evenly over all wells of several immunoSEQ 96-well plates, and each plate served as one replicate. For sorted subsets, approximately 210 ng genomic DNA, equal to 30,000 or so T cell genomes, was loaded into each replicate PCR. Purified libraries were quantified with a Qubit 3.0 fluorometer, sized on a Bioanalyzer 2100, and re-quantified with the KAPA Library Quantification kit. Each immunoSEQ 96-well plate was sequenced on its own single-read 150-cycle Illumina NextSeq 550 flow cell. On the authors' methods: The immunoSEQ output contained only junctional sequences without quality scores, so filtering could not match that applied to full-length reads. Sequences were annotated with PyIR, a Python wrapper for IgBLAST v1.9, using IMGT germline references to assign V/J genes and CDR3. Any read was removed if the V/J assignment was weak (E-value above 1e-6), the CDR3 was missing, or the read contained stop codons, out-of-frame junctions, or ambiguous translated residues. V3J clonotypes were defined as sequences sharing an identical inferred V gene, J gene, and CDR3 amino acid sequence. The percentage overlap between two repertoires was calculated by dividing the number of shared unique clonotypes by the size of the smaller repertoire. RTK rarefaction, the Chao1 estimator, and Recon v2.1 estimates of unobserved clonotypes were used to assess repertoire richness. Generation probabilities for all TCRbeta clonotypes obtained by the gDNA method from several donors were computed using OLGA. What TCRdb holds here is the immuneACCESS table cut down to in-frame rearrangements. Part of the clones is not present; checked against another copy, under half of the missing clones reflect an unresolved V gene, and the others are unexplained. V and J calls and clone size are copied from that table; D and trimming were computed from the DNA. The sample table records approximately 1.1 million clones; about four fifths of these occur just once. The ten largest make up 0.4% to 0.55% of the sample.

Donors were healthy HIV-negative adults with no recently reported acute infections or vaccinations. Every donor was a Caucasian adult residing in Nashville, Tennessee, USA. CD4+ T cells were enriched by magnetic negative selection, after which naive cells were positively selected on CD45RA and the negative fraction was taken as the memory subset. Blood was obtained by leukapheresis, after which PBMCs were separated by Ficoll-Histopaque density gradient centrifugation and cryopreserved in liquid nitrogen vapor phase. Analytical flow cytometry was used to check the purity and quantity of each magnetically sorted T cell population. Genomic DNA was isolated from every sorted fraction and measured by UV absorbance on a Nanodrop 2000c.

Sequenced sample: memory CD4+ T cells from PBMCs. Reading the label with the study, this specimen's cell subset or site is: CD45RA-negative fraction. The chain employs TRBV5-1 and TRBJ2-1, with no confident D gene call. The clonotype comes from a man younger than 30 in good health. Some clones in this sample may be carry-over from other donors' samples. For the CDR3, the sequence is CASSLVSEYNEQFF. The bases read TGCGCCAGCAGCTTGGTCTCAGAATACAATGAGCAGTTCTTC.